There are a few counts of the clone carrying this T cell receptor (beta chain). Antigen specificity is unknown. Gene names and germline refer to mouse. Using immunoSEQ multiplex PCR, the repertoire was profiled, and TCRdb retains in-frame clones only, with some absent. The repertoire includes some 48,000 clones, 73% of them detected once, and 0.45% to 0.7% sits in the top ten. These data are taken from a study of tissue T cells after allogeneic stem cell transplantation. Study-level findings and limits: Alloreactivity or antigen specificity of tissue TCRs was not determined; some clones might be host cells. Anatomically similar tissues had similar TCR repertoires within each patient. Blood and spleen captured only part of the tissue TCR repertoire.

The clonotype comes from a pool of C57BL/6 mice in good health. Sequences were obtained from sorted cells pooled from one or two spleens.

This chain's CDR3 is CASSLETGGAEQYF. The part of the CDR3 DNA that was read is TGTGCCAGCTCTCTCGAGACAGGGGGCGCTGAACAGTAC. This chain uses TRBV12-2 with TRBJ2-7; 10 bases are shared with TRBD1. The read finishes 1 residue shy of the CDR3 end, and the germline J gene is used to complete it. The CDR3 length is 14 residues. V lost 0 bases, J lost 6 bases, and 4 bases stayed unmatched. Germline V lookup: CDR1 SGHLS, CDR2 HYDKME.